Listed below are T cell receptor beta chains from one sample, sequenced in a study of blood T cell repertoires in COVID-19. TCRdb's copy holds only in-frame clones and misses some; the assay was immunoSEQ multiplex PCR. The sample consists of about 150,000 clones, over 75% of them appearing once. Sequenced material: peripheral blood. The receptors come from a man aged 55 to 70 with COVID-19, enrolled during active disease. The CDR3 runs from the conserved cysteine through the conserved F or W. The D gene is left open where the match is weak. Clone size, where shown, is once, few, many, or a class for clones that have expanded.

>few|TRBD1|TRBJ1-2|TRBV19
CASSISRGRGYTF
TGTGCCAGTAGTATTTCAAGGGGGCGAGGCTACACCTTC
>NA|TRBD2|TRBJ2-1|TRBV4-2
CASSQDLSGATYNEQFF
TGTGCCAGCAGCCAAGATCTGAGCGGGGCCACCTACAATGAGCAGTTCTTC
>NA|TRBD1|TRBJ1-2|TRBV9
CASSPGTAIYGYTF
TGTGCCAGCAGCCCCGGGACAGCGATCTATGGCTACACCTTC
>NA|NA|TRBJ1-3|TRBV6-5
CASSYGGTTGNTIYF
TGTGCCAGCAGTTACGGGGGCACAACTGGAAACACCATATATTTT
>NA|TRBD1|TRBJ1-4|TRBV2
CASSDGSLRGKLFF
TGTGCCAGCAGTGATGGCAGCCTCAGGGGGAAACTGTTTTTT
>NA|TRBD1|TRBJ2-1|TRBV7-2
CASRTGQGRVNEQFF
TGTGCCAGCAGAACGGGACAGGGCAGGGTCAATGAGCAGTTCTTC
>NA|NA|TRBJ1-1|TRBV15
CATSRDEVGKAFF
TGTGCCACCAGCAGAGATGAGGTCGGGAAAGCTTTCTTT
>NA|NA|TRBJ2-3|TRBV6-4
CASSAHYTRTDTQYF
TGTGCCAGCAGTGCTCACTATACCCGCACAGATACGCAGTATTTT
>NA|NA|TRBJ2-7|TRBV7-2
CASSSTPNRVLHEQYF
TGTGCCAGCAGTTCTACTCCCAACAGGGTTCTCCACGAGCAGTACTTC
>NA|TRBD1|TRBJ1-4|TRBV18
CASSEQGINEKLFF
TGTGCCAGCTCGGAACAGGGGATAAATGAAAAACTGTTTTTT
>NA|TRBD1|TRBJ1-1|TRBV18
CASSPPIGQGHTEAFF
TGTGCCAGCTCACCACCGATTGGACAGGGTCACACTGAAGCTTTCTTT
>NA|NA|TRBJ1-1|TRBV7-3
CASSLTALGQGEAFF
TGTGCCAGCAGCTTAACAGCGCTGGGTCAGGGAGAAGCTTTCTTT
>few|NA|TRBJ2-7|TRBV7-9
CASSSSGRSYEQYF
TGTGCCAGCAGCTCGTCAGGGCGCTCCTACGAGCAGTACTTC
>NA|NA|TRBJ2-1|TRBV19
CASSVQPPGSNEQFF
TGTGCCAGTAGTGTCCAGCCCCCGGGTAGCAATGAGCAGTTCTTC
>NA|TRBD1|TRBJ1-2|TRBV6-6
CASRRGREVNYGYTF
TGTGCCAGCAGGAGGGGGCGCGAAGTTAACTATGGCTACACCTTC
>NA|TRBD2|TRBJ2-1|TRBV3-1/TRBV3-2
CASSQEGTSRFDEQFF
TGTGCCAGCAGCCAAGAAGGGACTAGCCGATTCGATGAGCAGTTCTTC
>once|NA|TRBJ2-1|TRBV24-1
CATRGESSYNEQFF
TGTGCCACCAGGGGAGAGAGCTCCTACAATGAGCAGTTCTTC
>NA|NA|TRBJ2-7|TRBV28
CASSSTEYEQYF
TGTGCCAGCAGTTCTACAGAGTACGAGCAGTACTTC
>few|TRBD1|TRBJ1-2|TRBV28
CASSRGQGDPNYGYTF
TGTGCCAGCAGCCGGGGACAGGGGGACCCTAACTATGGCTACACCTTC
>NA|NA|TRBJ1-1|TRBV9
CASSPGVANTEAFF
TGTGCCAGCAGCCCAGGGGTGGCGAACACTGAAGCTTTCTTT
>NA|TRBD1|TRBJ1-1|TRBV12-5
CASGLGTGITEAFF
TGTGCTAGTGGTTTGGGGACAGGGATCACTGAAGCTTTCTTT
>NA|TRBD2|TRBJ2-1|TRBV5-4
CASSAGGGHYNEQFF
TGTGCCAGCAGCGCCGGGGGGGGGCACTACAATGAGCAGTTCTTC
>few|TRBD2|TRBJ2-5|TRBV4-3
CASSQAYLAGGPRETQYF
TGCGCCAGCAGCCAAGCGTATCTAGCGGGGGGGCCTAGGGAGACCCAGTACTTC
>few|TRBD2|TRBJ2-1|TRBV30
CACTGTSFTNEQFF
TGTGCCTGCACCGGGACTAGCTTCACCAATGAGCAGTTCTTC
>NA|NA|TRBJ2-1|TRBV6-1
CASSAAWGGRDSSYNEQFF
TGTGCCAGCAGTGCTGCGTGGGGGGGCCGGGATAGCTCCTACAATGAGCAGTTCTTC
>NA|NA|TRBJ1-2|TRBV2
CASSEAPGTGGYTF
TGTGCCAGCAGTGAAGCGCCTGGAACGGGAGGCTACACCTTC
>NA|NA|TRBJ1-2|TRBV6-2/TRBV6-3
CASSYPRGATFYGYTF
TGTGCCAGCAGTTACCCGCGGGGGGCCACGTTCTATGGCTACACCTTC
>NA|NA|TRBJ2-5|TRBV5-1
CASSTGNPDIETQYF
TGCGCCAGCAGTACCGGGAATCCGGATATTGAGACCCAGTACTTC
>NA|NA|TRBJ1-2|TRBV11-2
CASSLGPGSYGYTF
TGTGCCAGCAGCTTAGGACCAGGGTCTTATGGCTACACCTTC
>NA|NA|TRBJ1-3|TRBV7-9
CASSRDRINNGNTIYF
TGTGCCAGCAGCCGCGACAGAATAAATAACGGAAACACCATATATTTT
>few|NA|TRBJ2-7|TRBV5-4
CASSLGLVGNEQYF
TGTGCCAGCAGCTTGGGACTAGTAGGAAACGAGCAGTACTTC
>NA|NA|TRBJ1-2|TRBV10-3
CAISESGQNYGYTF
TGTGCCATCAGTGAGTCGGGGCAGAACTATGGCTACACCTTC
>NA|TRBD1|TRBJ1-4|TRBV19
CASSIRTGATNEKLFF
TGTGCCAGTAGTATAAGGACAGGCGCAACTAATGAAAAACTGTTTTTT
>NA|NA|TRBJ1-1|TRBV7-9
CASNIGEGGKDTEAFF
TGTGCCAGCAATATCGGGGAGGGGGGAAAGGACACTGAAGCTTTCTTT
>NA|TRBD1|TRBJ2-1|TRBV28
CASSFLQGRFF
TGTGCCAGCAGTTTCTTACAGGGGAGGTTCTTC
>NA|TRBD1|TRBJ1-1|TRBV29-1
CSVPPGTGGYNTEAFF
TGCAGCGTGCCTCCCGGGACAGGGGGCTACAACACTGAAGCTTTCTTT
>NA|TRBD1|TRBJ2-1|TRBV7-9
CASSAEDRAFNEQFF
TGTGCCAGCAGCGCCGAGGACAGGGCTTTCAATGAGCAGTTCTTC
>NA|NA|TRBJ2-4|TRBV12-2
CASRLGRGIQYF
TGTGCAAGTCGCTTAGGACGGGGCATTCAGTACTTC
>NA|TRBD1|TRBJ1-3|TRBV5-1
CASSLQGATGNTIYF
TGCGCCAGCAGCTTACAGGGGGCTACTGGAAACACCATATATTTT
>NA|TRBD1|TRBJ2-2|TRBV7-2
CASSSTGSDTGELFF
TGTGCCAGCAGCTCGACAGGGTCGGACACCGGGGAGCTGTTTTTT
>NA|NA|TRBJ1-2|TRBV30
CAWSDLHRTNYGYTF
TGTGCCTGGAGCGACTTACACCGAACTAACTATGGCTACACCTTC
>NA|NA|TRBJ1-3|TRBV12-3/TRBV12-4
CASDSSLGNTIYF
TGTGCCAGCGACTCCTCCCTTGGAAACACCATATATTTT
>NA|NA|TRBJ1-4|TRBV14
CASSQFRRQGSEKLFF
TGTGCCAGCAGCCAATTCAGGAGGCAGGGGAGCGAAAAACTGTTTTTT
>NA|NA|TRBJ1-2|TRBV10-2
CASSRGSGNYGYTF
TGCGCCAGCAGCCGGGGTAGCGGTAACTATGGCTACACCTTC
>NA|NA|TRBJ1-2|TRBV7-8
CASSQASRGFGGYTF
TGTGCCAGCAGTCAAGCAAGTCGGGGTTTCGGTGGCTACACCTTC